Sequencing of this TCR beta chain was carried out in a study of beta chain features in type 1 diabetes. Turning to the study itself: What patients shared with healthy donors was a similar profile of age, gender and cell yields. Study-wide findings and caveats: Among all four CD4+ subsets, Type 1 diabetes patients had TCRB CDR3s that were moderately but significantly shorter. The question left open here concerned HLA type influencing TCRB rearrangement. An over-representation of cells with high TCR expression could result from cDNA sequencing.

The isolated RNA, all of it, was reverse transcribed, so expressed TCRB transcripts were what got sequenced. Sequencing used immunoSEQ multiplex PCR; TCRdb keeps in-frame clones, though not all of them. The table shows 600,000 to 700,000 clones, with under 15% occurring only once. The table lists this clone with a few counts. Its antigen is not identified. Other DNA sequences within the sample encode an identical CDR3. After removal of 2 bases from V and 4 bases from J, the junction contained 1 base not matched to a gene. This CDR3 region has 13 residues. Germline CDR1 and CDR2: SGHNT and YYREEE (reference sequence). CD45RO/CCR7/CD25/CD127/CD95/CD27 separated CD4+ naive, central memory, regulatory and stem cell-like memory cells by sorting.

The TCR originated in a man in his late teens or twenties with type 1 diabetes. Sequencing was carried out using naive CD4+ T cells from blood. The V call is TRBV5-4, the J call TRBJ1-1, with 8 bases aligning to TRBD1. The CDR3 protein is CASSLQGGTEAFF. The CDR3 DNA follows: TGTGCCAGCAGCTTACAGGGGGGCACTGAAGCTTTCTTT.